Given below is one T cell receptor (beta chain) in context. Other DNA sequences of this sample code for an identical CDR3. Assay execution proceeded at the deep level. Profiled with immunoSEQ multiplex PCR; TCRdb holds only in-frame clones, not every one. Of approximately 2.5 million clones listed, approximately 94% were seen once; the top ten hold about 0.13%. This sample was taken from a study of shared clonotypes between healthy human individuals. Germline CDR1 SGHRS, CDR2 YFSETQ. V shed 0 bases, J shed 0 bases, and the junction held 2 bases outside the gene matches. CDR3 length: 15 residues. This chain uses TRBV5-1 with TRBJ1-1; 7 bases fit TRBD1. The sequence was collected from a man aged 18 to 35 in good health. The specimen was naive CD4+ T cells sorted from blood. This sample's subset: CD45RA+ positively selected. CDR3 nucleotides: TGCGCCAGCAGCTTGGAGGGACAGATGAACACTGAAGCTTTCTTT. It encodes CASSLEGQMNTEAFF. Full variable domain (outside the CDR3, taken from reference TRBV5-1 and TRBJ1-1): KAGVTQTPRYLIKTRGQQVTLSCSPISGHRSVSWYQQTPGQGLQFLFEYFSETQRNKGNFPGRFSGRQFSNSRSEMNVSTLELGDSALYLCASSLEGQMNTEAFFGQGTRLTVV.